The 5 T cell receptor beta chains below all came from one sample that was sequenced in a study of cytomegalovirus exposure and HLA in healthy donors. Primers: 60 Vbeta forward and 13 Jbeta reverse. Using immunoSEQ multiplex PCR, the repertoire was profiled, and TCRdb retains in-frame clones only, with some absent. The sample records under 80,000 clones, 65% to 70% being singletons. What was sequenced was PBMCs. Every receptor here comes from a woman aged 30 to 39 in good health and CMV-seronegative.

The chain combines TRBV19 with TRBJ1-2, with TRBD1 as a possible D gene (6 bases). Looked up from germline, CDR1 is LNHDA and CDR2 is SQIVND (reference sequence). The CDR3 runs to 17 residues. V lost 4 bases and J 0 bases, leaving 18 bases between the germline ends. The chain's CDR3 is CASSKGSRQASNYGYTF. CDR3 coding DNA: TGTGCCAGTAGTAAAGGGTCTCGACAGGCCTCTAACTATGGCTACACCTTC.

The chain combines TRBV7-8 with TRBJ2-5; 7 nucleotides match TRBD1. V lost 4 bases and J lost 2; bases outside the gene matches: 7. The germline V gene has CDR1 SGHVS and CDR2 FQNEAQ. CDR3 length: 15 residues. The CDR3 loop reads CASSSPTTGQETQYF. DNA for the CDR3: TGTGCCAGCAGCTCCCCGACGACAGGGCAAGAGACCCAGTACTTC.

The chain has TRBV5-1 and TRBJ2-5, with TRBD1 identical over 7 bases. V shed 3 bases, J shed 9 bases, and the junction held 14 bases outside the gene matches. The CDR3 length is 15 residues. Per germline, CDR1 SGHRS and CDR2 YFSETQ. The CDR3 region is CASSWGQHTRSPQYF. In nucleotides, the CDR3 is TGCGCCAGCAGCTGGGGACAGCACACCCGGTCGCCCCAGTACTTC.

J is TRBJ2-3 and V is TRBV7-8, with a weak D call TRBD1 (6 bases). This CDR3 is built from 14 residues. V was clipped by 5 bases and J by 5 bases, with 14 bases between them. Germline V gives CDR1 SGHVS, CDR2 FQNEAQ. CDR3 sequence reads: CASSPQGSLDTQYF. CDR3 DNA sequence: TGTGCCAGCAGCCCACAGGGTAGTCTAGATACGCAGTATTTT.

V and J are TRBV10-2 and TRBJ1-6; 7 bases are shared with TRBD1. The V gene end was trimmed by 0 bases and the J gene end by 9 bases; junction bases not matched to a gene: 5. CDR3 length: 15 residues. The V gene's germline CDR1 is WSHSY and CDR2 SAAADI. The CDR3 sequence: CASSESTGFGSPLHF. Here the CDR3 DNA reads TGCGCCAGCAGTGAGTCGACAGGGTTCGGTTCACCCCTCCACTTT.